These 26 T cell receptor beta chains came from one sample sequenced in a study of cytomegalovirus exposure and HLA in healthy donors. PCR used 60 Vbeta primers and 13 Jbeta primers. Clones were sequenced by immunoSEQ multiplex PCR, and TCRdb holds only the in-frame ones, with some missing. This sample yields fewer than 150,000 clones, of which around 80% are seen a single time; 0.2% to 0.3% belongs to the top ten. Specimen: PBMCs. These TCRs come from a man between 45 and 60 years old in good health and CMV-seronegative.

In regard to this clone: One end of the junction does not line up with germline, which may come from a read error. The V call is TRBV7-7, the J call TRBJ2-1, with D maybe TRBD1 (6 bases). Germline CDR1 reads SSHAT; CDR2 reads FNYEAQ (reference sequence). This CDR3 comprises 14 residues. The CDR3 protein is CASSLERTDNEQFF. CDR3 DNA sequence: TGTGCTAGCAGCTTAGAAAGGACAGACAATGAGCAGTTCTTC.

The chain links TRBV25-1 to TRBJ2-7; no reliable D call. The CDR3 contains 11 residues. V lost 3 bases and J 3 bases, leaving 3 bases between the germline ends. Germline loops: CDR1 MGHDK, CDR2 SYGVNS. The CDR3 nucleotides are TGTGCCAGCAGTGATTACTACGAGCAGTACTTC. Protein product: CASSDYYEQYF.

This chain connects TRBV5-4 to TRBJ1-5, with 8 bases that match TRBD1. The V gene's germline CDR1 is SGHNT and CDR2 YYREEE (reference sequence). The CDR3 spans 13 residues. Unmatched junction bases numbered 4, after V lost 4 bases and J lost 7 bases. As DNA, the CDR3 is TGTGCCAGCAGCCCCGACAGGGGCCAGCCCCAGCATTTT. It is translated as CASSPDRGQPQHF.

The chain is built from TRBV30 and TRBJ2-3, with D perhaps matching TRBD2 (6 bases). Looked up from germline, CDR1 is GTSNPN and CDR2 is SVGIG (reference sequence). This CDR3 contains 14 residues. Trimming removed 2 bases from V and 3 bases from J, with 12 bases in between. The CDR3 sequence: CAWSRAGRTDTQYF. Here the CDR3 DNA reads TGTGCCTGGAGTAGGGCGGGGAGGACAGATACGCAGTATTTT. Complete variable domain (other parts from reference TRBV30 and TRBJ2-3): SQTIHQWPATLVQPVGSPLSLECTVEGTSNPNLYWYRQAAGRGLQLLFYSVGIGQISSEVPQNLSASRPQDRQFILSSKKLLLSDSGFYLCAWSRAGRTDTQYFGPGTRLTVL.

The CDR3: CASSEWAGNLGGYTF. CDR3 DNA: TGTGCCAGCAGTGAATGGGCAGGGAATTTGGGTGGCTACACCTTC. This chain links TRBV6-1 with TRBJ1-2; D perhaps matches TRBD1 (5 bases). V was clipped by 2 bases and J by 7 bases, with 17 bases between them. The CDR3 consists of 15 residues. Germline V gene lookup returns CDR1 MNHNS and CDR2 SASEGT.

The chain joins TRBV25-1 to TRBJ2-1; the match to TRBD1 covers 9 bases. Per germline, CDR1 MGHDK and CDR2 SYGVNS. V dropped 6 bases and J dropped 1; count of bases not matched to a gene: 7. The CDR3 has 16 residues. This chain's CDR3 is CASRTDRGGSYNEQFF. Written as DNA, the CDR3 is TGTGCCAGCAGGACGGACAGGGGAGGTTCCTACAATGAGCAGTTCTTC.

This clone appeared a single time. The chain links TRBV7-2 to TRBJ1-2; D gene unclear. Trimming pared 3 bases from V and 4 bases from J, leaving 18 bases between. The V gene's germline CDR1 is SGHTA and CDR2 FQGNSA. The CDR3 has 16 residues. Here the CDR3 DNA reads TGTGCCAGCAGCTTTATCCACAGCCAGCCTTTCTATGGCTACACCTTC. Residues: CASSFIHSQPFYGYTF.

In this sample, this clone turned up a few times. The rearrangement uses TRBV6-5 and TRBJ2-5; TRBD1 might be the D (5 bases). CDR3 size: 14 residues. The germline V gene encodes CDR1 MNHEY and CDR2 SVGAGI. V was cut by 3 bases and J by 2 bases, with 10 bases left in between. This CDR3 reads CASSYLPGQETQYF. CDR3 in DNA: TGTGCCAGCAGTTATCTCCCAGGGCAAGAGACCCAGTACTTC.

J is TRBJ2-5 and V is TRBV7-2; D not certain. Germline V gene lookup returns CDR1 SGHTA and CDR2 FQGNSA. This CDR3 is 13 amino acids long. V was pared by 2 bases and J by 0 bases, with 4 bases between. The CDR3 loop reads CASSLNNQETQYF. CDR3 bases: TGTGCCAGCAGCTTAAACAACCAAGAGACCCAGTACTTC.

This chain uses TRBV6-5 with TRBJ1-5, with D uncertain. This CDR3 comprises 12 residues. Germline-derived CDR1 and CDR2 are MNHEY and SVGAGI. The germline V and J ends were trimmed by 4 bases and 9 bases, with 10 bases remaining between them. The CDR3 DNA follows: TGTGCCAGCAGTTCCCCCCGTTCGCCCCAGCATTTT. Its translation is CASSSPRSPQHF.

The chain recombines TRBV28 with TRBJ2-1, with TRBD1 as a possible D gene (5 bases). CDR1 MDHEN and CDR2 SYDVKM come from the germline V gene. Trimming took 4 bases from V and 1 from J, leaving 11 bases between them. There are 15 residues in the CDR3. CDR3 amino acids: CASSSDSQSYNEQFF. CDR3 bases: TGTGCCAGCAGTTCCGACAGTCAATCCTACAATGAGCAGTTCTTC.

The genes are TRBV5-4 and TRBJ2-7; D might be TRBD1 (6 bases). V lost 0 bases to trimming and J lost 4 bases, with 17 bases between them. There are 16 residues in the CDR3. Per germline, CDR1 SGHNT and CDR2 YYREEE (reference sequence). The CDR3 DNA reads as TGTGCCAGCAGCTTGGGGGGGCCCACCCCACCATACGAGCAGTACTTC. Its protein product is CASSLGGPTPPYEQYF.

This chain links TRBV9 with TRBJ2-2; TRBD1 is a possible D gene (6 bases). Germline V CDR1 and CDR2: SGDLS, YYNGEE. CDR3 length: 16 residues. Trimming left V 4 bases short and J 5 bases short, with 18 bases between. The CDR3 here is CASSFRGGRQTGELFF. In DNA, the CDR3 is TGTGCCAGCAGCTTCCGAGGGGGAAGGCAGACCGGGGAGCTGTTTTTT.

About this clone: One junction end does not reproduce the germline sequence, and a read error may be involved. The chain combines TRBV6-1 with TRBJ2-7; D may be TRBD2 (6 bases). Germline lookup yields CDR1 MNHNS and CDR2 SASEGT. This CDR3 spans 16 amino acids. This CDR3 reads CARSEVGLPRSYEQYF. The CDR3 DNA reads as TGTGCCCGCAGTGAAGTTGGACTACCTCGCTCCTACGAGCAGTACTTC.

The chain is built from TRBV7-3 and TRBJ2-7; 8 nucleotides line up with TRBD2. This CDR3 has 14 residues. The V gene end was trimmed by 5 bases and the J gene end by 2 bases; junction bases not matched to a gene: 5. Germline assignment: CDR1 SGHTA and CDR2 FQGTGA. CDR3 nucleotide sequence: TGTGCCAGCAGCCCCGCGGGAGGACCCTACGAGCAGTACTTC. Translating gives CASSPAGGPYEQYF.

This sequence joins TRBV7-2 and TRBJ2-2; 8 bases agree with TRBD2. CDR1 and CDR2 from the germline V gene are SGHTA and FQGNSA. This CDR3 contains 14 residues. Trimming took 6 bases from V and 8 from J; bases not matched to a gene: 8. CDR3 bases: TGTGCCAGCAGACTGGGACTAGGCGGTGGGGAGCTGTTTTTT. It yields the protein CASRLGLGGGELFF.

This sequence joins TRBV6-5 and TRBJ2-3; TRBD2 aligns across 9 bases. The CDR3 runs to 16 residues. V gave up 1 base and J gave up 0 bases; unmatched junction bases: 2. Germline V CDR1 and CDR2: MNHEY, SVGAGI. CDR3: CASSYLAGESTDTQYF. The CDR3 DNA reads TGTGCCAGCAGTTACTTAGCGGGGGAAAGCACAGATACGCAGTATTTT.

The chain employs TRBV28 and TRBJ1-5; 9 nucleotides agree with TRBD1. The length of the CDR3 is 19 residues. Germline V gives CDR1 MDHEN, CDR2 SYDVKM. After removal of 6 bases from V and 2 bases from J, the junction contained 17 bases not matched to a gene. CDR3 in amino acids: CASSPLVTGGPFGNQPQHF. CDR3 DNA: TGTGCCAGCAGCCCCTTAGTTACAGGGGGCCCCTTCGGCAATCAGCCCCAGCATTTT.

This chain connects TRBV27 to TRBJ2-7; 7 positions agree with TRBD1. This CDR3 is built from 14 residues. J gave up 6 bases and V 2 bases, and 7 bases lay outside the gene matches. The germline V gene encodes CDR1 MNHEY and CDR2 SMNVEV (reference sequence). The CDR3: CASSLRDRVLEQYF. The CDR3 nucleotides read TGTGCCAGCAGTTTACGGGACAGAGTACTCGAGCAGTACTTC.

The CDR3 coding sequence is TGTGCCAGCAATGGGGCAGGGGGCACTGAAGCTTTCTTT. Translated, it gives CASNGAGGTEAFF. The rearrangement links TRBV7-2 to TRBJ1-1; TRBD1 matches at 7 bases. CDR1 and CDR2 (germline): SGHTA, FQGNSA. The ends lost 7 bases at V and 4 bases at J; junction bases unmatched: 6. The CDR3 is made up of 13 amino acids. Based on the CDR3 plus reference TRBV7-2 and TRBJ1-1, the full variable domain is GAGVSQSPSNKVTEKGKDVELRCDPISGHTALYWYRQSLGQGLEFLIYFQGNSAPDKSGLPSDRFSAERTGGSVSTLTIQRTQQEDSAVYLCASNGAGGTEAFFGQGTRLTVV.

This sequence joins TRBV4-3 and TRBJ2-7, with 7 bases that match TRBD1. V shed 4 bases and J 3 bases; nucleotides not matched to a gene: 9. Germline-derived CDR1 and CDR2 are LGHNA and YSLEER. The CDR3 is 15 amino acids. The DNA for the CDR3 is TGCGCCAGCAGCCGAACGACAGGGTGGGTCTACGAGCAGTACTTC. Protein sequence: CASSRTTGWVYEQYF.

The V gene is TRBV6-1, the J gene TRBJ2-1, with D unclear. The germline CDR1 and CDR2 sequences are MNHNS and SASEGT. There are 13 residues in the CDR3. V gave up 4 bases and J gave up 4 bases, with 8 bases separating them. The CDR3 DNA reads as TGTGCCAGCAGTGTTGGGCAATACAATGAGCAGTTCTTC. Protein product: CASSVGQYNEQFF.

The chain uses TRBV5-4 and TRBJ1-6, with a possible D match to TRBD1 (6 bases). Between the trimmed V and J ends, which lost 1 base and 8 bases, there was a span of 10 bases. The CDR3 is made up of 14 amino acids. CDR1 is SGHNT and CDR2 is YYREEE in the germline V gene (reference sequence). The CDR3 coding sequence is TGTGCCAGCAGCTTGTGGGGGCGGGATTCACCCCTCCACTTT. It yields the protein CASSLWGRDSPLHF.

This sequence joins TRBV6-1 and TRBJ2-1; a weak D match, TRBD1 (5 bases). The CDR3 is 13 amino acids. Germline CDR1 reads MNHNS; CDR2 reads SASEGT. V was pared by 2 bases and J by 7 bases, with 9 bases between. CDR3 nucleotide sequence: TGTGCCAGCAGTGAACAGGGTAAGAATGAGCAGTTCTTC. It translates to CASSEQGKNEQFF.

The chain employs TRBV7-4 and TRBJ1-5; weak D call: TRBD1 (5 bases). The V end lost 5 bases, the J end lost 10 bases, and 24 bases lay between the germline ends. There are 16 residues in the CDR3. The V gene's germline CDR1 is SGHVT and CDR2 SQSDAQ. DNA of the CDR3: TGTGCCAGCAGCCGGTCCGGGACTGGGACTCTTAACCCCCAGCATTTT. This codes for CASSRSGTGTLNPQHF.

The rearrangement uses TRBV18 and TRBJ2-2; tentative D call: TRBD2 (5 bases). The ends were cut back, 4 bases at V and 5 bases at J, with 11 bases in the middle. The CDR3 loop spans 14 amino acids. The germline V gene has CDR1 KGHSH and CDR2 LQKENI. The CDR3 loop is CASSLQTGTGELFF. CDR3 nucleotides: TGTGCCAGCTCACTACAGACGGGGACCGGGGAGCTGTTTTTT.